A single sample gave rise to the 10 T cell receptor beta chains below, sequenced in a study of shared clonotypes between healthy human individuals. TCRdb's table, derived via immunoSEQ multiplex PCR, lists solely in-frame clones and lacks some. The table includes roughly 680,000 clones, 55% to 80% detected once. The sample comprised memory CD4+ T cells sorted from blood. As to subset: CD45RA-negative fraction. Receptor source: a woman aged 25-40 years in good health.

The CDR3, as DNA: TGTGCCAGTAGTTACCCGGGACGACGGAACACTGAAGCTTTCTTT. This codes for CASSYPGRRNTEAFF. The V call is TRBV19, the J call TRBJ1-1; weak D call: TRBD1 (5 bases). Trimming took 5 bases from V and 1 from J, leaving 14 bases between them. Per the germline V gene, CDR1 is LNHDA and CDR2 is SQIVND (reference sequence). The CDR3 sequence is 15 residues long.

The chain recombines TRBV28 with TRBJ2-2; 8 bases line up with TRBD2. V was clipped by 6 bases and J by 2 bases; unmatched bases: 11. Per germline, CDR1 MDHEN and CDR2 SYDVKM. The CDR3 runs to 17 residues. The CDR3 nucleotides read TGTGCCAGCAGCCCTCTGAGGGTAGCGGGAAACACCGGGGAGCTGTTTTTT. This codes for CASSPLRVAGNTGELFF.

The chain links TRBV11-2 to TRBJ2-3; D perhaps matches TRBD2 (6 bases). The CDR3 covers 13 residues. Trimming left V 0 bases short and J 8 bases short, with 9 bases between. Germline CDR1 reads SGHAT; CDR2 reads FQNNGV. CDR3: CASSLDREATQYF. The CDR3 nucleotides are TGTGCCAGCAGCTTAGACAGGGAGGCTACGCAGTATTTT.

The J gene is TRBJ2-7, the V gene TRBV5-1, with TRBD1 matching 10 bases. J was trimmed by 7 bases and V by 4 bases; bases with no gene match: 5. Germline assignment: CDR1 SGHRS and CDR2 YFSETQ. CDR3 size: 13 residues. The CDR3 DNA is TGCGCCAGCAGCAGACAGGGGGCGGAAGAGCAGTACTTC. Translated: CASSRQGAEEQYF. The full variable domain, with the rest looked up from reference TRBV5-1 and TRBJ2-7, is KAGVTQTPRYLIKTRGQQVTLSCSPISGHRSVSWYQQTPGQGLQFLFEYFSETQRNKGNFPGRFSGRQFSNSRSEMNVSTLELGDSALYLCASSRQGAEEQYFGPGTRLTVT.

This clone was seen ten or more times. This chain uses TRBV28 with TRBJ1-2; no firm D call. V was shortened by 3 bases and J by 0 bases, with 8 bases between the two germline ends. Germline CDR1 MDHEN, CDR2 SYDVKM. There are 14 residues in the CDR3. This CDR3 is CASSFQPSNYGYTF. The CDR3 DNA sequence: TGTGCCAGCAGTTTTCAGCCTTCTAACTATGGCTACACCTTC.

V is TRBV19 and J is TRBJ1-4; no firm D call. The germline V gene has CDR1 LNHDA and CDR2 SQIVND (reference sequence). Trimming cost V 7 bases and J 1 base, with 10 bases left between them. The CDR3 runs 14 residues. CDR3 in DNA: TGTGCCAGTATGTCGTCCGGAACTAATGAAAAACTGTTTTTT. As protein: CASMSSGTNEKLFF.

The rearrangement joins TRBV5-5 to TRBJ2-1; maybe TRBD2 (5 bases). V was shortened by 0 bases and J by 5 bases, with 6 bases between the two germline ends. The V gene's germline CDR1 is SGHKS and CDR2 YYEKEE (reference sequence). The CDR3 sequence is 13 residues long. This CDR3 reads CASSLAGDNEQFF. The CDR3 DNA reads as TGTGCCAGCAGCTTGGCCGGGGACAATGAGCAGTTCTTC.

The chain uses TRBV9 and TRBJ2-1; D call uncertain. The germline CDR1 and CDR2 sequences are SGDLS and YYNGEE. The V end was cut by 0 bases, the J end by 4 bases, with 14 bases between. The CDR3 runs 16 residues. The CDR3 sequence is CASSVDIGLAYNEQFF. The CDR3 nucleotides read TGTGCCAGCAGCGTAGATATAGGGCTCGCTTACAATGAGCAGTTCTTC.

This clone appeared once. The chain links TRBV2 to TRBJ2-2, with TRBD2 as a possible D gene (6 bases). The CDR3 covers 13 residues. V lost 6 bases to trimming and J lost 4 bases, with 9 bases between them. Germline CDR1 reads SNHLY; CDR2 reads FYNNEI. CDR3 loop: CASRAGLTGELFF. In nucleotides, the CDR3 is TGTGCCAGCAGGGCGGGACTCACCGGGGAGCTGTTTTTT.

The V call is TRBV7-9, the J call TRBJ2-7; D ambiguous. The CDR3 covers 13 residues. The V end was cut by 4 bases, the J end by 2 bases, with 9 bases between. Per the germline V gene, CDR1 is SEHNR and CDR2 is FQNEAQ (reference sequence). CDR3: CASSSLDPYEQYF. In DNA form, the CDR3 reads TGTGCCAGCAGCTCCCTAGACCCCTACGAGCAGTACTTC.